The rows below give T cell receptor beta chains drawn from one sample of a study of blood T cells in healthy people across ages. TCRdb itself ran the 5' RACE reads through MiXCR, one entry per CDR3 protein. The data show roughly 2 million distinct CDR3 sequences, around 50% seen once. The sample was blood. Every receptor here comes from a woman aged 40 to 50 in good health. Both conserved end residues are part of each CDR3. D genes are given only for firm matches. The size of a clone is reported for some rows only, either as once, few or many, or as a class for expanded clones.

>TRBJ2-6|few|TRBV7-3|-
TGTGCCAGCAGCCCCACCGACTCTGTGATAGGGGCCAACGTCCTGACTTTC
CASSPTDSVIGANVLTF
>TRBJ1-2|-|TRBV10-3|TRBD1
TGTGCCATCAGCGGCCCCTTCGGACAGGGTGGCGATGGCTACACCTTC
CAISGPFGQGGDGYTF
>TRBJ2-3|-|TRBV4-2|-
TGTGCCAGCAGCCGACTGAGCGGCCCTAGTACAGATACGCAGTATTTT
CASSRLSGPSTDTQYF
>TRBJ1-4|-|TRBV20-1|-
TGCAGTGCTAGAGATCGCGGACTGAGTAATGAAAAACTGTTTTTT
CSARDRGLSNEKLFF
>TRBJ2-6|once|TRBV4-2|-
TGTGCCAGCAGCCAAGAACCCGGCGGAGCTGGGGCCAACGTCCTGACTTTC
CASSQEPGGAGANVLTF
>TRBJ1-1|-|TRBV20-1|-
TGCAGGGCATACGGGGAGGTCACTGAAGCTTTCTTT
CRAYGEVTEAFF
>TRBJ1-5|few|TRBV9|-
TGTGCCAGCAGCCCAACAGCGAATCAGCCCCAGCATTTT
CASSPTANQPQHF
>TRBJ1-4|few|TRBV7-9|-
TGTGCCAGCAGCTTAGACCGAAGTCGTGAAAAACTGTTTTTT
CASSLDRSREKLFF
>TRBJ1-2|once|TRBV27|-
TGTGCCAGCAGTCTAGCCCCCGGTTACGGAAAGAGTCACTATGGCTACACCTTC
CASSLAPGYGKSHYGYTF
>TRBJ2-7|-|TRBV27|TRBD1
TGTGCCAGCAGTGCCGGACAGGGGGCCCTCTACGAGCAGTACTTC
CASSAGQGALYEQYF
>TRBJ1-2|-|TRBV7-2|-
TGTGCCAGCAGCTTAGTGAATTTGCAGGGCTACACCTTC
CASSLVNLQGYTF
>TRBJ1-4|-|TRBV6-2/TRBV6-3|-
TGTGCCAGCAGTGTCCTGCCAGGGGCTAATGAAAAACTGTTTTTT
CASSVLPGANEKLFF
>TRBJ1-1|-|TRBV7-2|-
TGTGCCAGCAGCTTGTTAGGGGCGGCTTTCTTT
CASSLLGAAFF
>TRBJ1-4|-|TRBV7-9|-
TGTGCCAGCAGCTTCCCAGGCCGAAGGGAAAAACTGTTTTTT
CASSFPGRREKLFF
>TRBJ2-1|-|TRBV4-3|TRBD2
TGCGCCAGCAGCCGACCGGGACTACAAGGCTACAATGAGCAGTTCTTC
CASSRPGLQGYNEQFF
>TRBJ2-1|few|TRBV12-3/TRBV12-4|TRBD2
TGTGCCAGCAGCTCCATTAGCGGGGGATTCTCCTACAATGAGCAGTTCTTC
CASSSISGGFSYNEQFF
>TRBJ2-3|few|TRBV7-2|-
TGTGCCAGCAGCTTAAGTAGGGCTACGCAGTATTTT
CASSLSRATQYF
>TRBJ2-5|many|TRBV28|-
TGTGCCAGCAGGCTCGCAGGGGAGACCCAGTACTTC
CASRLAGETQYF
>TRBJ2-6|few|TRBV9|-
TGTGCCAGCAGCGGGCTCCGGGACTTAAACTCTGGGGCCAACGTCCTGACTTTC
CASSGLRDLNSGANVLTF
>TRBJ2-5|-|TRBV25-1|TRBD1
TGTGCCAGCAGTGAAGGGGCAGGGGGCTGGGAGACCCAGTACTTC
CASSEGAGGWETQYF
>TRBJ2-3|-|TRBV29-1|-
TGCAGCGTTGCGTCCATAGTAGCAACAGATACGCAGTATTTT
CSVASIVATDTQYF
>TRBJ1-5|-|TRBV5-1|-
TGCGCCAGCAGCGAAGGGGGGGCGCCGAATCAGCCCCAGCATTTT
CASSEGGAPNQPQHF
>TRBJ2-6|few|TRBV4-1|-
TGCGCCAGCAGCCAAGTTGGGTTGGCACCTAGCTCTGGGGCCAACGTCCTGACTTTC
CASSQVGLAPSSGANVLTF
>TRBJ2-1|-|TRBV4-2|-
TGTGCCAGCAGCCAGGACATGAACAATGAGCAGTTCTTC
CASSQDMNNEQFF
>TRBJ2-5|-|TRBV7-2|-
TGTGCCAGCAGCCCACGGATGGGCTCAGAGACCCAGTACTTC
CASSPRMGSETQYF
>TRBJ2-6|-|TRBV13|-
TGTGCCAGCAGCCCAGACAGCGCCTCTGGGGCCAACGTCCTGACTTTC
CASSPDSASGANVLTF
>TRBJ2-5|-|TRBV7-8|TRBD1
TGTGCCAGCAGCCTCGGACAGGGAGGAACGGAGACCCAGTACTTC
CASSLGQGGTETQYF
>TRBJ2-4|-|TRBV20-1|-
TGCAGTGCTAGAGAGGATCTAGCCAAAAACATTCAGTACTTC
CSAREDLAKNIQYF
>TRBJ2-1|-|TRBV5-1|TRBD1
TGCGCCAGCAGCTCGGGACAGGGGGGCGGCAATGAGCAGTTCTTC
CASSSGQGGGNEQFF
>TRBJ1-2|-|TRBV29-1|-
TGCAGCGTTGGGGAGGATCGGGGCTACACCTTC
CSVGEDRGYTF
>TRBJ2-7|-|TRBV20-1|TRBD1
TGCAGTGCTCTTCAAGGGACAGGGTTTACCTACGAGCAGTACTTC
CSALQGTGFTYEQYF
>TRBJ1-2|many|TRBV4-2|-
TGTGCCAGCAGCCAAGATTTAGCTAACTATGGCTACACCTTC
CASSQDLANYGYTF
>TRBJ1-6|few|TRBV9|-
TGTGCCAGCACCCCTACCGAGGGCTCACCCCTCCACTTT
CASTPTEGSPLHF
>TRBJ2-1|-|TRBV3-1|TRBD2
TGTGCCAGCAGCCACCTAGCGGGGGGGCACGGTGAGCAGTTCTTC
CASSHLAGGHGEQFF
>TRBJ2-7|many|TRBV20-1|-
TGCAGTGCTAGACCGGACTCCTACGAGCAGTACTTC
CSARPDSYEQYF
>TRBJ2-5|-|TRBV7-2|-
TGTGCCAGCAGCCTGAACGGCGGAACTGGGGAGACCCAGTACTTC
CASSLNGGTGETQYF
>TRBJ1-5|-|TRBV19|TRBD1
TGTGCCAGTAGTAGGGACAGGGCGAAGAGCAATCAGCCCCAGCATTTT
CASSRDRAKSNQPQHF
>TRBJ2-5|-|TRBV28|-
TGTGCCAGCAGTCCTATGGGGGCAGGGACTTCGGAGACCCAGTACTTC
CASSPMGAGTSETQYF
>TRBJ1-2|-|TRBV27|TRBD1
TGTGCCAGCCTCGGTGTTGGGACAGGGGGCGCCGGTAACTATGGCTACACCTTC
CASLGVGTGGAGNYGYTF
>TRBJ1-2|few|TRBV6-6|TRBD1
TGTGCCAGGCCTGGGACAGCCAACTATGGCTACACCTTC
CARPGTANYGYTF
>TRBJ1-5|-|TRBV7-8|-
TGTGCCAGCAGTTCCCACAGATCCCCAGAGCAGCCCCAGCATTTT
CASSSHRSPEQPQHF
>TRBJ2-3|few|TRBV7-2|-
TGTGCCAGCAGCTTATACCCGAAGGGGGGCACAGATACGCAGTATTTT
CASSLYPKGGTDTQYF
>TRBJ2-1|few|TRBV10-3|TRBD1
TGTGCCATCAGTGATCGGGCAGGGGGCCGGGATGAGCAGTTCTTC
CAISDRAGGRDEQFF
>TRBJ2-5|-|TRBV20-1|TRBD1
TGCAGTGCTAGGGGCACAGACAGGGCCTCAGAAGAGACCCAGTACTTC
CSARGTDRASEETQYF
>TRBJ2-7|-|TRBV29-1|-
TGCAGCGTTGTCTGGGCAGCCCGCTCCTACGAGCAGTACTTC
CSVVWAARSYEQYF
>TRBJ2-1|-|TRBV27|TRBD2
TGTGCCAGCAGTCTGAGACTAGCGTCCCAGTTTCAGCAGTTCTTC
CASSLRLASQFQQFF
>TRBJ2-5|few|TRBV7-9|-
TGTGCCAGCAGCTTAGCGGCAGAGCCACAAGAGACCCAGTACTTC
CASSLAAEPQETQYF
>TRBJ1-4|-|TRBV4-3|TRBD1
TGCGCCAGCAGCCAAGATAGTGGGACAGACGCCTTTGAAAAACTGTTTTTT
CASSQDSGTDAFEKLFF
>TRBJ2-1|-|TRBV7-9|TRBD1
TGTGCCAGCAGCTTCCGGCCGGGACAGGGGAATTCTAATCGGGTTAGGCAGTTCTTC
CASSFRPGQGNSNRVRQFF
>TRBJ1-1|-|TRBV5-1|-
TGCGCCAGCAGCCAATCCGGTCCATTGAACACTGAAGCTTTCTTT
CASSQSGPLNTEAFF
>TRBJ2-5|few|TRBV9|-
TGTGCCAGCAGCGTAGCTGTGGGGGGGGCACAAGAGACCCAGTACTTC
CASSVAVGGAQETQYF
>TRBJ1-1|-|TRBV12-3/TRBV12-4|-
TGTGCCGGAAAAAGCCGAATGAACACTGAAGCTTTCTTT
CAGKSRMNTEAFF
>TRBJ2-1|-|TRBV7-2|TRBD2
TGTGCCAGCAGCTCCCCGACTAGCGGGGGGTCTTGGAATGAGCAGTTCTTC
CASSSPTSGGSWNEQFF
>TRBJ2-7|-|TRBV20-1|TRBD1
TGCAGTGCCCTTGGACAGGGTGGGCAGTACTTC
CSALGQGGQYF
>TRBJ2-7|few|TRBV27|-
TGTGCCAGCGCCTCCGGGACGCATTCCTACGAGCAGTACTTC
CASASGTHSYEQYF
>TRBJ2-3|few|TRBV6-2/TRBV6-3|TRBD2
TGTGCCAGCAGGGGACTAGCGGGGCACACAGATACGCAGTATTTT
CASRGLAGHTDTQYF
>TRBJ2-1|-|TRBV6-2/TRBV6-3|-
TGTGCCAGCCAGTACCAGGGATTGGAGCAGTTCTTC
CASQYQGLEQFF